The 32 T cell receptor beta chains below come from one sample, sequenced in a study of T cells generated in artificial thymic organoids. Reverse primers in the TRAC or TRBC constant regions drove separate semi-nested PCRs for TCRalpha and TCRbeta. Using its own MiXCR run on the 5' RACE reads, TCRdb lists one record per CDR3 protein. The table records 5,000 to 6,500 distinct CDR3 sequences, around 32% of them present only once. The sample was naive CD8+ T cells from blood. Subset denoted: CD3+TCRalphabeta+CD8SP T cells; for blood, CD45RO-CCR7+ naive CD8+ T cells. These TCRs come from a human donor who gave cord blood stem cells for thymic organoid culture, a cardiac surgery patient who gave postnatal thymus, or a blood donor (not recorded which).

In this sample, this clonotype is medium-sized. The J gene is TRBJ2-3, the V gene TRBV29-1, with 7 bases identical to TRBD1. Trimming cost V 4 bases and J 3 bases; bases outside gene matches: 4. The CDR3 is 13 amino acids. The V gene's germline CDR1 is SQVTM and CDR2 ANQGSEA. As DNA, the CDR3 is TGCAGCGTTGCCAGACAGGGAACAGATACGCAGTATTTT. This sequence encodes CSVARQGTDTQYF.

The rearrangement links TRBV6-1 to TRBJ2-7; 7 bases align to TRBD1. CDR3 length equals 14 residues. Trimming took 2 bases from V and 3 from J; bases not matched to a gene: 4. CDR1 and CDR2 (germline): MNHNS, SASEGT. CDR3 region: CASSEMTGNYEQYF. The CDR3 nucleotides read TGTGCCAGCAGTGAAATGACAGGGAACTACGAGCAGTACTTC.

Comment on this clonotype: A read error is possible here, since a much larger clone lies one base away. The chain carries TRBV25-1 and TRBJ2-3; TRBD1 agrees at 7 bases. Germline CDR1 and CDR2: MGHDK and SYGVNS. The CDR3 length is 14 residues. The chain's CDR3 is CACSEGAGADTQYF. Written as DNA, the CDR3 is TGTGCCTGCAGTGAGGGGGCTGGGGCAGATACGCAGTATTTT. Looking up the rest from reference TRBV25-1 and TRBJ2-3 gives the full variable domain: EADIYQTPRYLVIGTGKKITLECSQTMGHDKMYWYQQDPGMELHLIHYSYGVNSTEKGDLSSESTVSRIRTEHFPLTLESARPSHTSQYLCACSEGAGADTQYFGPGTRLTVL.

V is TRBV28 and J is TRBJ2-5, with 10 bases fitting TRBD2. Germline V CDR1 and CDR2: MDHEN, SYDVKM. The CDR3 extends over 19 amino acids. V was clipped by 3 bases and J by 5 bases; unmatched bases: 18. The CDR3 loop is CASSFSLAGEAQTWETQYF. CDR3 coding DNA: TGTGCCAGCAGTTTTAGTCTAGCGGGAGAAGCACAAACATGGGAGACCCAGTACTTC.

This clonotype ranks as medium-sized. The V gene is TRBV27, the J gene TRBJ2-5, with TRBD2 identical over 14 bases. V gave up 0 bases and J gave up 5 bases; unmatched junction bases: 5. The CDR3 is made up of 17 amino acids. The germline V gene encodes CDR1 MNHEY and CDR2 SMNVEV (reference sequence). The CDR3 region has the DNA TGTGCCAGCAGTTTATCGACTAGCGGGGGGGCCTTGGAGACCCAGTACTTC. Its translation is CASSLSTSGGALETQYF.

By sample share, this clonotype is medium-sized (0.01 to 0.1%). The V gene is TRBV5-5, the J gene TRBJ2-5, with 7 positions matching TRBD1. The CDR3 has 14 residues. V lost 2 bases to trimming and J lost 3 bases; unmatched junction nucleotides: 4. The germline gives CDR1 SGHKS, CDR2 YYEKEE (reference sequence). CDR3 bases: TGTGCCAGCAGCTTAAATACAGGGGAAGAGACCCAGTACTTC. Its translation: CASSLNTGEETQYF.

With respect to this clonotype: Mismatch with germline at one junction end may stem from a read error. The chain combines TRBV27 with TRBJ2-3; TRBD2 aligns across 13 bases. There are 16 residues in the CDR3. CDR1 is MNHEY, CDR2 SMNVEV, per germline (reference sequence). The CDR3 reads CAGSPKLAGGTDTQYF. The CDR3 nucleotides are TGTGCCGGCAGTCCGAAACTAGCGGGAGGGACAGATACGCAGTATTTT.

In its sample, this clonotype ranks as medium-sized. V and J are TRBV2 and TRBJ2-7, with D unclear. The CDR3 is made up of 12 amino acids. Germline values: CDR1 SNHLY, CDR2 FYNNEI. Trimming took off 3 bases at V and 6 bases at J, with 9 bases between the two ends. CDR3 amino acids: CASSDRQLEQYF. CDR3 nucleotide sequence: TGTGCCAGCAGTGATCGTCAGCTCGAGCAGTACTTC.

This clonotype has a handful of counts. This chain links TRBV30 with TRBJ2-1; D is perhaps TRBD2 (5 bases). This CDR3 has 13 residues. Trimming stripped 8 bases from V and 3 bases from J, with 14 bases between. CDR1 GTSNPN and CDR2 SVGIG come from the germline V gene (reference sequence). Written as DNA, the CDR3 is TGTGCCGGAACACTAGGGAACTACAATGAGCAGTTCTTC. The encoded protein is CAGTLGNYNEQFF.

The rearrangement uses TRBV4-2 and TRBJ1-1; 7 bases are shared with TRBD1. The CDR3 totals 15 residues. J lost 4 bases, V lost 0 bases, and 5 bases had no gene match. Germline V gene lookup returns CDR1 LGHNA and CDR2 YNFKEQ. DNA of the CDR3: TGTGCCAGCAGCCAAGATAAGGGGGCGAGCACTGAAGCTTTCTTT. Residues: CASSQDKGASTEAFF.

This clonotype was seen only a few times. The gene calls are TRBV28 and TRBJ2-7; D not resolved. CDR1 is MDHEN and CDR2 is SYDVKM in the germline V gene. The length of the CDR3 is 13 residues. The germline V and J ends were trimmed by 5 bases and 1 base, with 9 bases remaining between them. The CDR3 here is CASSDRLSYEQYF. In DNA form, the CDR3 reads TGTGCCAGCAGTGACCGATTGTCCTACGAGCAGTACTTC.

The rearrangement links TRBV2 to TRBJ1-4; possibly TRBD1 for D (5 bases). CDR3 length equals 14 residues. The germline V and J ends were trimmed by 1 base and 7 bases, with 10 bases remaining between them. Germline assignment: CDR1 SNHLY and CDR2 FYNNEI. In DNA, the CDR3 is TGTGCCAGCAGTGAAGGGCAGGGTCCTGAAAAACTGTTTTTT. The encoded protein is CASSEGQGPEKLFF.

This clonotype was seen once. The conserved phenylalanine or tryptophan is not found at the CDR3 terminus, so this likely reflects a read error. V gene TRBV5-1 combines with J gene TRBJ1-1; D unresolved. Trimming took 4 bases from V and 0 from J, leaving 16 bases between them. The CDR3 extends over 16 amino acids. CDR1 and CDR2 (germline): SGHRS, YFSETQ. CDR3 nucleotides: TGCGCCAGCAGCCAAGAGGTATGGGCCGTGAACACTGAAGCTTTCTCT. Protein: CASSQEVWAVNTEAFS.

To note about this clonotype: One junction end does not reproduce the germline sequence, and a read error may be involved. The chain uses TRBV6-5 and TRBJ2-7, with TRBD1 as a possible D gene (5 bases). From germline, CDR1 is MNHEY and CDR2 SVGAGI. The CDR3 is 13 residues long. The CDR3 DNA follows: TGCAGTGCTAGGGGTGGCGGAGACTACGAGCAGTACTTC. As protein: CSARGGGDYEQYF.

The chain uses TRBV12-5 and TRBJ2-5; D remains ambiguous. This CDR3 is 11 amino acids long. Germline V gene data show CDR1 as LGHNT and CDR2 as FRNRAP. V lost 5 bases and J 14 bases, leaving 15 bases between the germline ends. The CDR3 spells CASGAGRPSYF. Here the CDR3 DNA reads TGTGCTAGTGGTGCAGGACGTCCATCTTACTTC. Looking up the rest from reference TRBV12-5 and TRBJ2-5 gives the full variable domain: DARVTQTPRHKVTEMGQEVTMRCQPILGHNTVFWYRQTMMQGLELLAYFRNRAPLDDSGMPKDRFSAEMPDATLATLKIQPSEPRDSAVYFCASGAGRPSYFGPGTRLLVL.

This chain uses TRBV7-9 with TRBJ2-5; weak D call: TRBD1 (5 bases). The germline gives CDR1 SEHNR, CDR2 FQNEAQ (reference sequence). The CDR3 has 14 amino acids. The V and J ends lost 5 bases and 5 bases respectively, with 15 bases between them. CDR3 coding DNA: TGTGCCAGCAGCCACCTGACAGCCCGGGAGACCCAGTACTTC. Its protein is CASSHLTARETQYF.

Only a few counts were recorded for this clonotype. V and J are TRBV24-1 and TRBJ2-1; 8 bases are a match to TRBD1. The CDR3 is made up of 13 amino acids. With V trimmed by 9 bases and J by 6 bases, 6 bases remained unmatched. Germline lookup yields CDR1 KGHDR and CDR2 SFDVKD. In nucleotides, the CDR3 is TGTGCCACCTCGACAGGGGATTTCAATGAGCAGTTCTTC. This encodes CATSTGDFNEQFF.

The gene calls are TRBV6-5 and TRBJ2-3; weak D call: TRBD2 (5 bases). The V end was cut by 5 bases, the J end by 0 bases, with 9 bases between. The CDR3 length is 14 residues. Germline values: CDR1 MNHEY, CDR2 SVGAGI. CDR3 sequence: CASSVSGSTDTQYF. The CDR3 DNA is TGTGCCAGCAGTGTCAGCGGAAGCACAGATACGCAGTATTTT.

This clonotype was found a few times. The junction departs from germline at one end; a sequencing error may be responsible. The rearrangement uses TRBV28 and TRBJ1-5; 8 nucleotides agree with TRBD1. CDR3 size: 15 residues. Germline assignment: CDR1 MDHEN and CDR2 SYDVKM. The CDR3 DNA follows: TGTGCTAGCAGCCTAATACAGGGGGGCAATCAGCCCCAGCATTTT. Protein product: CASSLIQGGNQPQHF.

The chain recombines TRBV12-3 or TRBV12-4 with TRBJ2-3; the D gene could be TRBD1 or TRBD2 (5 bases each). V shed 5 bases and J shed 1 base, with 10 bases lying between them. CDR3 length equals 14 residues. CDR3 in amino acids: CASSRDLGTDTQYF. As DNA, the CDR3 is TGTGCCAGCAGTCGGGACCTTGGCACAGATACGCAGTATTTT.

J is TRBJ2-7 and V is TRBV28, with 8 bases lining up with TRBD1. The CDR3 spans 14 residues. Germline CDR1 and CDR2: MDHEN and SYDVKM. The V segment lost 5 bases and the J segment 3 bases; nucleotides outside the gene matches: 6. The CDR3 sequence: CASSPGTGRYEQYF. For the CDR3, the DNA is TGTGCCAGCAGTCCGGGGACAGGCCGCTACGAGCAGTACTTC.

Within the sample, this clonotype is medium-sized. The J gene is TRBJ1-6, the V gene TRBV4-1; D is unresolved. CDR1 MGHRA and CDR2 YSYEKL come from the germline V gene. The CDR3 contains 15 residues. Trimming pared 3 bases from V and 7 bases from J, leaving 13 bases between. The CDR3 spells CASSQYGPTNSPLHF. The CDR3 DNA follows: TGCGCCAGCAGCCAGTATGGGCCAACAAATTCACCCCTCCACTTT.

V gene TRBV9 combines with J gene TRBJ2-7, with a weak D call TRBD2 (6 bases). The germline gives CDR1 SGDLS, CDR2 YYNGEE. Trimming took 3 bases from V and 2 from J, leaving 12 bases between them. The CDR3 totals 14 residues. CDR3 amino acids: CASSAAAGPYEQYF. DNA for the CDR3: TGTGCCAGCAGCGCAGCGGCGGGGCCCTACGAGCAGTACTTC. Complete variable domain (other parts from reference TRBV9 and TRBJ2-7): DSGVTQTPKHLITATGQRVTLRCSPRSGDLSVYWYQQSLDQGLQFLIQYYNGEERAKGNILERFSAQQFPDLHSELNLSSLELGDSALYFCASSAAAGPYEQYFGPGTRLTVT.

This sequence joins TRBV7-6 and TRBJ2-5; 7 bases fit TRBD2. This CDR3 has 15 amino acids. CDR1 is SGHVS, CDR2 FNYEAQ, per germline. V shed 2 bases and J 2 bases; nucleotides not matched to a gene: 5. CDR3 sequence reads: CASSLTLAEQETQYF. The DNA of the CDR3 is TGTGCCAGCAGCTTAACCCTAGCGGAACAAGAGACCCAGTACTTC.

CDR3 bases: TGTGCCAGTAGTGTATGCGGGACATTTTTATCTGGGGCCAACGTCCTGACTTTC. Protein sequence: CASSVCGTFLSGANVLTF. This chain joins TRBV19 and TRBJ2-6; D tentatively fits TRBD1 or TRBD2 (6 bases each). Germline CDR1 reads LNHDA; CDR2 reads SQIVND (reference sequence). With 5 bases removed from V and 1 base from J, the gap between germline ends came to 18 bases. The length of the CDR3 is 18 residues.

As for this clonotype: At one of its ends the junction is not consistent with the germline gene, which may arise from a read error. This rearrangement joins TRBV11-2 to TRBJ1-3, with a tentative D call TRBD1 (5 bases). The CDR3 sequence is 14 residues long. Germline CDR1 is SGHAT and CDR2 is FQNNGV. The CDR3 here is CARRTRQPVDTIYF. The CDR3 DNA reads TGTGCCCGCAGAACCAGACAGCCTGTGGACACCATATATTTT. The complete variable domain, with remaining parts taken from reference TRBV11-2 and TRBJ1-3, reads EAGVAQSPRYKIIEKRQSVAFWCNPISGHATLYWYQQILGQGPKLLIQFQNNGVVDDSQLPKDRFSAERLKGVDSTLKIQPAKLEDSAVYLCARRTRQPVDTIYFGEGSWLTVV.

V and J are TRBV14 and TRBJ2-1; D is perhaps TRBD1 (5 bases). From germline, CDR1 is SGHDN and CDR2 FVKESK. Trimming pared 1 base from V and 5 bases from J, leaving 12 bases between. CDR3 length: 15 residues. The CDR3 spells CASSQVSGIDNEQFF. The CDR3 nucleotides are TGTGCCAGCAGCCAAGTATCAGGGATTGACAATGAGCAGTTCTTC.

CDR3 DNA: TGTGCCAGCAGCAACCTCGATCTAGCGATCGGGGAGACCCAGTACTTC. As protein: CASSNLDLAIGETQYF. The V call is TRBV6-5, the J call TRBJ2-5; the D gene is possibly TRBD2 (6 bases). Germline CDR1 and CDR2: MNHEY and SVGAGI. The V end lost 6 bases, the J end lost 5 bases, and 22 bases lay between the germline ends. The CDR3 is 16 residues long.

This clonotype has a handful of counts. The chain is built from TRBV19 and TRBJ2-7; D perhaps matches TRBD1 (5 bases). V dropped 1 base and J dropped 3 bases, with 13 bases sitting between them. The CDR3 has 15 residues. CDR1 LNHDA and CDR2 SQIVND come from the germline V gene (reference sequence). The CDR3 DNA sequence: TGTGCCAGTAGTATAGGTATGGGGCGGATCTACGAGCAGTACTTC. This translates into CASSIGMGRIYEQYF. Filled out from reference TRBV19 and TRBJ2-7, the complete variable domain reads DGGITQSPKYLFRKEGQNVTLSCEQNLNHDAMYWYRQDPGQGLRLIYYSQIVNDFQKGDIAEGYSVSREKKESFPLTVTSAQKNPTAFYLCASSIGMGRIYEQYFGPGTRLTVT.

By its share, this clonotype is medium-sized. The chain employs TRBV7-9 and TRBJ1-1; the D is unclear. V was cut by 5 bases and J by 0 bases, with 10 bases left in between. CDR1 is SEHNR, CDR2 FQNEAQ, per germline (reference sequence). This CDR3 has 14 residues. DNA for the CDR3: TGTGCCAGCAGCATGATGAAGGTGAACACTGAAGCTTTCTTT. This sequence encodes CASSMMKVNTEAFF. Full variable domain (missing parts from reference TRBV7-9 and TRBJ1-1): DTGVSQNPRHKITKRGQNVTFRCDPISEHNRLYWYRQTLGQGPEFLTYFQNEAQLEKSRLLSDRFSAERPKGSFSTLEIQRTEQGDSAMYLCASSMMKVNTEAFFGQGTRLTVV.

The V gene is TRBV6-2 or TRBV6-3, the J gene TRBJ2-1; D possibly corresponds to TRBD2 (5 bases). The germline V gene has CDR1 MNHEY and CDR2 SVGEGT. Trimming took off 2 bases at V and 5 bases at J, with 19 bases between the two ends. There are 17 residues in the CDR3. The CDR3 loop is CASSYGGVWIGNNEQFF. In nucleotides, the CDR3 is TGTGCCAGCAGTTACGGAGGTGTGTGGATTGGTAACAATGAGCAGTTCTTC.

J is TRBJ2-3 and V is TRBV5-1; D remains ambiguous. Trimming left V 7 bases short and J 2 bases short, with 11 bases between. The CDR3 has 13 residues. Germline CDR1 and CDR2: SGHRS and YFSETQ. DNA of the CDR3: TGCGCCAGCCAACAGCCAAACACAGATACGCAGTATTTT. This codes for CASQQPNTDTQYF.